Here is one TCR beta chain with its context. This receptor's antigen is unknown. No qualities accompany the bases; no much larger clone lies one base away. The data stem from a study of blood T cell repertoires in COVID-19 (dated by TCRdb to 2020 to 2021). At the level of the whole study: Samples covering the acute and convalescent phases of COVID-19 were provided by collaborators in the United States, Italy and Spain. Where available, HLA class I and class II types were obtained from metadata supplied by the sample provider rather than from assay-based typing. The sample metadata nearly always contained a de-identified subject ID, COVID-19 status, age in years and sex. A freely available public database, intended as a resource for researchers studying the immune response to SARS-CoV-2, is where the repertoires were released. The prospective study material was composed of cDNA or gDNA derived from T cells, B-cell-depleted T cells, or PBMCs. Samples were obtained from the ongoing ImmuneRACE study (first 160 participants) and from over 1,000 subjects provided by 6 global collaborators. Deeply sampled blood TCRbeta repertoires from subjects exposed to, actively infected with, or recovered from COVID-19 were included in the dataset. Study-wide conclusions, independent of this receptor: The quantity of clinical and demographic metadata differed by source and by participant and was supplied without curation.

Participants in the prospective study were aged roughly 18 to 89 years, lived in under 30 United States geographic areas, and enrolled through a virtual design. In the prospective study, participants were assigned to cohorts based on the clinical history participants reported in a screening survey and a study questionnaire. For ImmuneRACE Cohort 3, a participant was defined as recovered based on two consecutive negative NP/OP PCR tests, clearance by a healthcare professional, or resolution of symptoms. Mobile phlebotomists in the prospective study collected whole blood, serum and a nasopharyngeal or oropharyngeal swab from every participant. Over a roughly 2-month period, participants in the prospective study had the option of providing additional blood draws and questionnaires. Before DNA extraction, blood samples from the prospective study were shipped at room temperature or frozen. TCRbeta CDR3 regions were amplified from genomic DNA by means of the immunoSEQ Assay, a bias-controlled multiplex PCR. In the original analysis: Within the assay, amplification of reference gene primers was used to estimate how many nucleated cells each sample contained. To quantify the absolute abundance of each unique TCRbeta CDR3 rearrangement, sequence reads were collapsed and filtered. For each sample, productive Simpson clonality was calculated as the square root of Simpson's diversity index over productive rearrangements. TCRdb's version of the immuneACCESS table is confined to in-frame rearrangements and falls short of the full clone set. An unresolved V gene accounts for under half of the shortfall where checked; the remainder is of unknown origin. From that table come the V and J calls and clone size; the DNA was used to work out D and trimming. The sample yields 300,000 or so clones; 80% to 95% were counted once. The ten largest clonotypes hold roughly 1.1% of the sample.

The CDR3 contains 13 residues, cysteine and phenylalanine counted. The entry retains the CDR3 DNA only, 39 bases that are in frame from base 1. V and J lose 6 bases and 1 base, and a span of 7 bases separates them. Looking up the germline V gene (reference sequence) yields CDR1 PRHDT and CDR2 FYEKMQ. The rearranged segments are TRBV13 and TRBJ2-1; no confident D gene assignment can be made. The sequencing input was PBMCs or T cells enriched from blood (not recorded which). The receptor was derived from a woman in her 30s who had recovered from COVID-19. The CDR3 reads as follows: CASSGRSYNEQFF. The DNA sequence reads TGTGCCAGCAGTGGTAGATCCTACAATGAGCAGTTCTTC.